The rows below give T cell receptor beta chains drawn from one sample of a study of blood T cell repertoires in COVID-19. This table comes from immunoSEQ multiplex PCR, and its TCRdb copy is limited to in-frame clones, with some not included. The table has hundreds of thousands of clones, roughly 90% seen once. The specimen was PBMCs or T cells enriched from blood (not recorded which). The receptors here all came from a man in his 60s who had recovered from COVID-19. Both conserved end residues are part of each CDR3. D genes are given only for firm matches. A row's size may be missing; if present it is once, few, many or a size class.

NA	NA	TRBJ1-5	TRBV5-8	TGTGCCAGCAGCTTGGCGCGGGGGGCAATTCAGCCCCAGCATTTT	CASSLARGAIQPQHF
NA	NA	TRBJ1-5	TRBV3-1/TRBV3-2	TGTGCCAGCAGTCATGGGCCACTGGGTCAGCCCCAGCATTTT	CASSHGPLGQPQHF
NA	NA	TRBJ2-7	TRBV5-1	TGCGCCAGCAGCTTGGGGGAGGGACAGGCCTACGAGCAGTACTTC	CASSLGEGQAYEQYF
NA	NA	TRBJ1-2	TRBV24-1	TGTGCCACCAGTGACCCTGGACGGGGGGGAGGCTACACCTTC	CATSDPGRGGGYTF
once	NA	TRBJ2-3	TRBV11-1	TGTGCCAGCAGCCCTCTTCTCGGTCCCGCAGATACGCAGTATTTT	CASSPLLGPADTQYF
NA	TRBD1	TRBJ1-5	TRBV2	TGTGCCAGCAGTGACTCGACAGGGAATCAGCCCCAGCATTTT	CASSDSTGNQPQHF
NA	TRBD2	TRBJ2-1	TRBV5-4	TGTGCCAGCAGCTCGGTTATCGGGACTAGGGGCAATGAGCAGTTCTTC	CASSSVIGTRGNEQFF
NA	NA	TRBJ2-7	TRBV5-1	TGCGCCAGCAGCTTGGGAGGACACGATACTTACGAGCAGTACTTC	CASSLGGHDTYEQYF
once	NA	TRBJ2-6	TRBV24-1	TGTGCCACCAGTGACTCGACAGTCTCTGGGGCCAACGTCCTGACTTTC	CATSDSTVSGANVLTF
NA	TRBD2	TRBJ2-1	TRBV18	TGTGCCAGCTCACCAACTAGCGGGAGCTCCTACAATGAGCAGTTCTTC	CASSPTSGSSYNEQFF
NA	NA	TRBJ1-1	TRBV6-5	TGTGCCAGCAGAAATAGCGCAGCGAACACTGAAGCTTTCTTT	CASRNSAANTEAFF
NA	TRBD1	TRBJ1-2	TRBV19	TGTGCCAGTACCCGAGCTCCTGACAGGGCGGGCTATGGCTACACCTTC	CASTRAPDRAGYGYTF
NA	NA	TRBJ2-3	TRBV7-3	TGTGCCAGCAGCCCCGGAGGGAGCACAGATACGCAGTATTTT	CASSPGGSTDTQYF
NA	TRBD1	TRBJ2-3	TRBV19	TGTGCCAGTAGTATCTGGACAGGGGCCACAGATACGCAGTATTTT	CASSIWTGATDTQYF
NA	NA	TRBJ2-7	TRBV21-1	TGTGCCGGCTGGGGGGTACGCTCCTACGAGCAGTACTTC	CAGWGVRSYEQYF
NA	TRBD2	TRBJ2-1	TRBV6-5	TGTGCCAGCAGCCCCCATGGCGGGAGAATTAATGAGCAGTTCTTC	CASSPHGGRINEQFF
NA	NA	TRBJ2-7	TRBV5-1	TGCGCCAGCAGCATACAGGAGTCCTACGAGCAGTACTTC	CASSIQESYEQYF
NA	TRBD1	TRBJ2-6	TRBV2	TGTGCCAGCAGTGGGACAGGGGGACGTGCTGGGGCCAACGTCCTGACTTTC	CASSGTGGRAGANVLTF
NA	TRBD2	TRBJ2-7	TRBV12-5	TGTGCTAGTGGTCAAAGACTAGCGGGAGTCCGCTACGAGCAGTACTTC	CASGQRLAGVRYEQYF
NA	NA	TRBJ2-1	TRBV7-3	TGTGCCAGCAGCCAAGCGGGCGACTCCTACAATGAGCAGTTCTTC	CASSQAGDSYNEQFF
once	TRBD2	TRBJ2-7	TRBV5-1	TGCGCCAGCAGCTTGGGATTCACTAGCGGGAGATTCGACGAGCAGTACTTC	CASSLGFTSGRFDEQYF
NA	NA	TRBJ2-1	TRBV4-1	TGCGCCAGCAGCCAAGGGGTCCGGAGAGAGCAGTTCTTC	CASSQGVRREQFF
few	NA	TRBJ1-5	TRBV28	TGTGCCAGCAGTTTAAGCGGGTTCGACAATCAGCCCCAGCATTTT	CASSLSGFDNQPQHF
once	TRBD2	TRBJ2-1	TRBV6-6	TGTGCCAGCAGTTTAGGACTAGCGGGTATGGCTGAGCAGTTCTTC	CASSLGLAGMAEQFF
once	TRBD1	TRBJ1-1	TRBV18	TGTGCCAGCTCACCACCGGGACAGGGGGCAACTTGGAACACTGAAGCTTTCTTT	CASSPPGQGATWNTEAFF
NA	TRBD2	TRBJ2-5	TRBV9	TGTGCCAGCAGCGTAAATTTAGCGGGAGGGGAAGAGACCCAGTACTTC	CASSVNLAGGEETQYF
NA	NA	TRBJ1-4	TRBV18	TGTGCCAGCTCGCCGAGCGGGGCGTACCCTAATGAAAAACTGTTTTTT	CASSPSGAYPNEKLFF
NA	NA	TRBJ1-4	TRBV18	TGTGCCAGCTCAGCCGACATGACTAATGAAAAACTGTTTTTT	CASSADMTNEKLFF
NA	NA	TRBJ2-1	TRBV7-6	TGTGCCAGCAGCCCCAGTTTGAACTCCTACAATGAGCAGTTCTTC	CASSPSLNSYNEQFF
NA	TRBD2	TRBJ2-1	TRBV27	TGTGCCAGCCCGGGACTACCGTCCAATGAGCAGTTCTTC	CASPGLPSNEQFF
NA	TRBD2	TRBJ2-3	TRBV5-4	TGTGCCAGCAGCGCACGACTAGCGGGAGGTGGTACAGATACGCAGTATTTT	CASSARLAGGGTDTQYF
NA	TRBD2	TRBJ2-1	TRBV7-3	TGTGCCAGCAGCGCGGGACTAGCGGGATTTGCTGAGCAGTTCTTC	CASSAGLAGFAEQFF
NA	TRBD1	TRBJ2-5	TRBV28	TGTGCCAGCAGCTTGAGGGGGCCGGAGACCCAGTACTTC	CASSLRGPETQYF
once	TRBD1	TRBJ2-1	TRBV5-1	TGCGCCAGCTACAGGGACAGCTCCTACAATGAGCAGTTCTTC	CASYRDSSYNEQFF
NA	NA	TRBJ2-2	TRBV5-1	TGCGCCAGCAGCTTGGGACTAGGGACGGGCACCGGGGAGCTGTTTTTT	CASSLGLGTGTGELFF
NA	NA	TRBJ2-7	TRBV21-1	NA	CASSKWASGSSYEQYF
NA	NA	TRBJ2-3	TRBV4-1	TGCGCCAGCAGCCAAGGACAGCCTTTGGATACGCAGTATTTT	CASSQGQPLDTQYF
NA	TRBD2	TRBJ2-7	TRBV28	TGTGCCAGCAGTTTATTCGGCGGGAGATACGAGCAGTACTTC	CASSLFGGRYEQYF
NA	TRBD2	TRBJ2-1	TRBV28	TGTGCCAGCAGTTTTGGGGGGAGGGACGCCTACAATGAGCAGTTCTTC	CASSFGGRDAYNEQFF
NA	NA	TRBJ1-6	TRBV11-2	TGTGCCAGCAGTAGGGGTCTCGGTAATTCACCCCTCCACTTT	CASSRGLGNSPLHF